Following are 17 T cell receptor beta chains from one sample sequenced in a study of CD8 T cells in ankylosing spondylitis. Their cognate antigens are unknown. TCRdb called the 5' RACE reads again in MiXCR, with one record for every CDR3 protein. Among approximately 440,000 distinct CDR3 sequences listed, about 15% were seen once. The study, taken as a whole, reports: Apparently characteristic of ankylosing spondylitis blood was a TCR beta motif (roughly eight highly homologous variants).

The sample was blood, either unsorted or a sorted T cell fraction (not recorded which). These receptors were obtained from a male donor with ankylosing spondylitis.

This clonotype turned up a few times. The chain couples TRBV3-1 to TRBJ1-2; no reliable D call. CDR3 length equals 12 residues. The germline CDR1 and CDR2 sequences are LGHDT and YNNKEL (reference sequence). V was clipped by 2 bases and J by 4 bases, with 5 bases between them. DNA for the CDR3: TGTGCCAGCAGCCAAAGGATCTATGGCTACACCTTC. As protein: CASSQRIYGYTF. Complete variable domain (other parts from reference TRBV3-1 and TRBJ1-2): DTAVSQTPKYLVTQMGNDKSIKCEQNLGHDTMYWYKQDSKKFLKIMFSYNNKELIINETVPNRFSPKSPDKAHLNLHINSLELGDSAVYFCASSQRIYGYTFGSGTRLTVV.

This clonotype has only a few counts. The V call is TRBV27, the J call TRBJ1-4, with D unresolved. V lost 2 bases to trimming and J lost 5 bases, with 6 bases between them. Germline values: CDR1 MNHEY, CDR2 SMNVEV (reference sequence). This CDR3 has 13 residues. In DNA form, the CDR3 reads TGTGCCAGCAGTTTACGGCAGAATGAAAAACTGTTTTTT. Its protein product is CASSLRQNEKLFF.

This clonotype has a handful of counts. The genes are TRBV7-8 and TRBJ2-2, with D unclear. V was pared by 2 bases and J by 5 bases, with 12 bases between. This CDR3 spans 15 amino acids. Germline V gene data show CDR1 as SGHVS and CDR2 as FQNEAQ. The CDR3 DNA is TGTGCCAGCAGCTTATCCACCGACTGGACCGGGGAGCTGTTTTTT. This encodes CASSLSTDWTGELFF. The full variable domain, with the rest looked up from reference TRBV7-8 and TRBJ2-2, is GAGVSQSPRYKVAKRGQDVALRCDPISGHVSLFWYQQALGQGPEFLTYFQNEAQLDKSGLPSDRFFAERPEGSVSTLKIQRTQQEDSAVYLCASSLSTDWTGELFFGEGSRLTVL.

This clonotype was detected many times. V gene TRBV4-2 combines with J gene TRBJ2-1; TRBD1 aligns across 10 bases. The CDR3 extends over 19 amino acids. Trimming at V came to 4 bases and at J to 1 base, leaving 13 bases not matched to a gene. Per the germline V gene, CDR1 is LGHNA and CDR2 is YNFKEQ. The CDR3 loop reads CASSRRQGAILFSYNEQFF. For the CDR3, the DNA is TGTGCCAGCAGCCGCCGACAGGGGGCTATTTTATTTTCCTACAATGAGCAGTTCTTC.

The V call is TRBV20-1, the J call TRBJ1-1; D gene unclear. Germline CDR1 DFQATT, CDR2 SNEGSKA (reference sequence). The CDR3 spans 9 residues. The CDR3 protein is CSTNTEAFF. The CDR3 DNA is TGCAGCACGAACACTGAAGCTTTCTTT.

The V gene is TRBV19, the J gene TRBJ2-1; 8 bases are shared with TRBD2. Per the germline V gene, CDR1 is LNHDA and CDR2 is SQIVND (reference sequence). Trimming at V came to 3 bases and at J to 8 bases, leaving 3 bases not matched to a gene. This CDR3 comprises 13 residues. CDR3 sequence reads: CASSIGAGDEQFF. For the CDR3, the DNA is TGTGCCAGTAGTATCGGAGCGGGGGATGAGCAGTTCTTC.

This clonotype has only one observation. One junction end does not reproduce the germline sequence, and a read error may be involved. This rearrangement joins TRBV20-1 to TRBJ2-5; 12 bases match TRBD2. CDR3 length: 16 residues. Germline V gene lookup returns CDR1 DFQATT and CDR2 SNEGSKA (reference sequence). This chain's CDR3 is CCARHWLAGGGETQYF. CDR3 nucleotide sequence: TGCTGTGCTAGACATTGGCTAGCGGGAGGGGGAGAGACCCAGTACTTC.

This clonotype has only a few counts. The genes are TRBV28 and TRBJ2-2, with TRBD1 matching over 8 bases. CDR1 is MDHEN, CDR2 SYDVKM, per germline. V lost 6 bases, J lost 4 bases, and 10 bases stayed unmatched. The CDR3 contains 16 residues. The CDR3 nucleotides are TGTGCCAGCAGCCCCCTCCAGGGGGCTGGCACCGGGGAGCTGTTTTTT. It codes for CASSPLQGAGTGELFF.

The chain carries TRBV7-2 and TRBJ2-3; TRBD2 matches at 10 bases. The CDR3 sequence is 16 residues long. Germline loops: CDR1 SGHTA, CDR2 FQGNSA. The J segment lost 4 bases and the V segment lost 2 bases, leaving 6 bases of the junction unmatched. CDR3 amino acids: CASSLSGTSASDTQYF. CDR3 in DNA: TGTGCCAGCAGCTTATCCGGGACTAGCGCATCAGATACGCAGTATTTT.

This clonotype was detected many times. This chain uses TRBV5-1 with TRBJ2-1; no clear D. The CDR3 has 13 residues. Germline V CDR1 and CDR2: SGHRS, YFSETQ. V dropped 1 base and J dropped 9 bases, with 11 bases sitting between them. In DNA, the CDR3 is TGCGCCAGCAGCTTGAAGGACGGCCTTGAGCAGTTCTTC. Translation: CASSLKDGLEQFF.

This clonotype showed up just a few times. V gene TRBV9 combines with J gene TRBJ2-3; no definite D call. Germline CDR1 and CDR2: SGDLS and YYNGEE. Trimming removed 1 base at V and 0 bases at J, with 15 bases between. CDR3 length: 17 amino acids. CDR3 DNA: TGTGCCAGCAGCGTATGGGGTGGAGCAGCTAGCACAGATACGCAGTATTTT. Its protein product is CASSVWGGAASTDTQYF.

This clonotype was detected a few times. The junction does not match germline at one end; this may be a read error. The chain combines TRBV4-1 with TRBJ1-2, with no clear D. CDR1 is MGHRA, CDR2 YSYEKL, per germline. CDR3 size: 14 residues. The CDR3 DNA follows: TGCGCCAGCACCCAATCGCTTAATGCGGGAGGCTACACCTTC. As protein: CASTQSLNAGGYTF.

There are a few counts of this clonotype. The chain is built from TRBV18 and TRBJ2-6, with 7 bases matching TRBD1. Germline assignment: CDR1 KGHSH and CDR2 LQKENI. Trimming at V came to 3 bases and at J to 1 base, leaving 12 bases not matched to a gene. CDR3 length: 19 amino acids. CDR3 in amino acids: CASSPNPGTEGSGANVLTF. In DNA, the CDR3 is TGTGCCAGCTCACCCAACCCCGGGACAGAGGGATCTGGGGCCAACGTCCTGACTTTC.

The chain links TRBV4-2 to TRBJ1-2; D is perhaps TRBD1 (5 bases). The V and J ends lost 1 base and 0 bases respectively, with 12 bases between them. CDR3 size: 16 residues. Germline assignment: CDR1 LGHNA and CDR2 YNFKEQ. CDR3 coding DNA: TGTGCCAGCAGCCAAGCCGGGGCCGGGACTAACTATGGCTACACCTTC. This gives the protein CASSQAGAGTNYGYTF.

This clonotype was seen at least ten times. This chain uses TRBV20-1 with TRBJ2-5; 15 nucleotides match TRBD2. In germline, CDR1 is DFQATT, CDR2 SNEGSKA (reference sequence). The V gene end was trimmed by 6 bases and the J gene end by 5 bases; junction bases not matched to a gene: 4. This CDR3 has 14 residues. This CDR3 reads CSAGLAGGGETQYF. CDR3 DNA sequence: TGCAGTGCCGGACTAGCGGGAGGGGGGGAGACCCAGTACTTC.

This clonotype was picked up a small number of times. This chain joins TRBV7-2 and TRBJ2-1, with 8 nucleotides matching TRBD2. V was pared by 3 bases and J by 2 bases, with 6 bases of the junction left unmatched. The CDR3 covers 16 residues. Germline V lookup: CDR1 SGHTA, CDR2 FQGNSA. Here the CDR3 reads CASSLRGAGPYNEQFF. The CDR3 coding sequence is TGTGCCAGCAGCTTGCGGGGGGCCGGCCCCTACAATGAGCAGTTCTTC.

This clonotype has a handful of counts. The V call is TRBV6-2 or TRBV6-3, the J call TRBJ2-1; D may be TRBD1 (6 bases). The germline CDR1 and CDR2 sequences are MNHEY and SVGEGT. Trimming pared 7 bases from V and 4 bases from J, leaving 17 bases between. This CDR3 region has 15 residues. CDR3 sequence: CASTNPGHGYNEQFF. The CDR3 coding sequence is TGTGCCAGCACCAACCCGGGACACGGATACAATGAGCAGTTCTTC.